The 31 T cell receptor beta chains below come from one sample, sequenced in a study of T cell responses to AZD1222 COVID-19 vaccine. Generated by immunoSEQ multiplex PCR, the TCRdb table keeps only in-frame clones and is missing some. The data show about 100,000 clones, with around 90% seen just once and 1.5% to 2% held by the top ten. The starting material was peripheral blood, obtained on day 0 of AZD1222 vaccination. The receptor source for this set is an adult in good health.

The rearrangement uses TRBV24-1 and TRBJ1-1, with 9 bases fitting TRBD1. The CDR3 is 18 residues long. Germline V gene sequence: CDR1 KGHDR, CDR2 SFDVKD. J gave up 3 bases and V 3 bases, and 13 bases lay outside the gene matches. The CDR3 sequence is CATSDPYRSGQGDTEAFF. CDR3 nucleotides: TGTGCCACCAGTGATCCATATCGTTCGGGACAGGGTGACACTGAAGCTTTCTTT.

The chain combines TRBV11-2 with TRBJ2-5, with 8 bases lining up with TRBD1. The CDR3 covers 15 residues. Germline CDR1 SGHAT, CDR2 FQNNGV. With 5 bases clipped from V and 5 bases from J, the junction kept 10 bases outside the gene matches. The CDR3 is CASSPYIRDRETQYF. The CDR3 bases are TGTGCCAGCAGCCCTTACATCCGGGACAGGGAGACCCAGTACTTC. Full variable domain (rest looked up from reference TRBV11-2 and TRBJ2-5): EAGVAQSPRYKIIEKRQSVAFWCNPISGHATLYWYQQILGQGPKLLIQFQNNGVVDDSQLPKDRFSAERLKGVDSTLKIQPAKLEDSAVYLCASSPYIRDRETQYFGPGTRLLVL.

V is TRBV18 and J is TRBJ1-6; D might be TRBD1 (5 bases). This CDR3 has 17 residues. Germline assignment: CDR1 KGHSH and CDR2 LQKENI. V was clipped by 4 bases and J by 2 bases, with 15 bases between them. The CDR3 spells CASSHGDSAPYNSPLHF. DNA of the CDR3: TGTGCCAGCTCACACGGAGACAGTGCTCCCTATAATTCACCCCTCCACTTT. The variable domain in full, with the rest retrieved from reference TRBV18 and TRBJ1-6, is NAGVMQNPRHLVRRRGQEARLRCSPMKGHSHVYWYRQLPEEGLKFMVYLQKENIIDESGMPKERFSAEFPKEGPSILRIQQVVRGDSAAYFCASSHGDSAPYNSPLHFGNGTRLTVT.

V is TRBV28 and J is TRBJ1-2, with 10 bases lining up with TRBD1. Germline V CDR1 and CDR2: MDHEN, SYDVKM. V shed 3 bases and J 8 bases; nucleotides not matched to a gene: 3. The CDR3 covers 13 residues. CDR3 sequence: CASSLGQGLGYTF. CDR3 sequence (DNA): TGTGCCAGCAGTTTGGGACAGGGGTTAGGCTACACCTTC.

The rearrangement uses TRBV20-1 and TRBJ2-1; TRBD2 aligns across 15 bases. Germline CDR1 is DFQATT and CDR2 is SNEGSKA (reference sequence). V was clipped by 3 bases and J by 5 bases; unmatched bases: 14. The CDR3 consists of 19 residues. In DNA form, the CDR3 reads TGCAGTGCTAGTGGCCGGACTAGCGGGAGGGCCCACTTTAACAATGAGCAGTTCTTC. Encoded protein: CSASGRTSGRAHFNNEQFF.

The chain joins TRBV5-1 to TRBJ2-1, with 10 nucleotides matching TRBD1. V was clipped by 3 bases and J by 7 bases; unmatched bases: 7. The CDR3 is 15 residues long. Germline-derived CDR1 and CDR2 are SGHRS and YFSETQ. In DNA form, the CDR3 reads TGCGCCAGCAGCTCTCCGGGACAGGGGATTAATGAGCAGTTCTTC. Protein sequence: CASSSPGQGINEQFF.

The chain carries TRBV6-5 and TRBJ2-1; D is uncertain. Germline V gene data show CDR1 as MNHEY and CDR2 as SVGAGI. Trimming removed 6 bases at V and 7 bases at J, with 7 bases between. This CDR3 comprises 11 residues. CDR3 in amino acids: CASRKRNEQFF. CDR3 nucleotide sequence: TGTGCCAGCAGGAAGAGGAATGAGCAGTTCTTC.

The rearrangement links TRBV5-6 to TRBJ1-2; 8 bases line up with TRBD1. Per germline, CDR1 SGHDT and CDR2 YYEEEE. Germline trimming cut 4 bases from V and 1 base from J; bases unmatched to any gene: 9. The CDR3 extends over 16 amino acids. The CDR3 DNA follows: TGTGCCAGCAGCCCCTCAGAACAGGGGGATAACTATGGCTACACCTTC. Its translation is CASSPSEQGDNYGYTF.

This clone has only one observation. This chain joins TRBV2 and TRBJ1-6; D may be TRBD1 (6 bases). The germline V and J ends were trimmed by 6 bases and 4 bases, with 25 bases remaining between them. There are 19 residues in the CDR3. Germline CDR1 is SNHLY and CDR2 is FYNNEI. Here the CDR3 reads CASRDDYVQGLLYNSPLHF. CDR3 DNA: TGTGCCAGCAGGGATGACTACGTACAGGGCCTTTTGTATAATTCACCCCTCCACTTT.

This chain links TRBV10-3 with TRBJ2-3, with 11 positions matching TRBD2. Trimming cost V 10 bases and J 2 bases; bases outside gene matches: 8. Germline CDR1 and CDR2: ENHRY and SYGVKD. The CDR3 runs 15 residues. CDR3 region: CATSPTSGITDTQYF. CDR3 DNA: TGTGCCACCTCTCCGACTAGCGGGATCACAGATACGCAGTATTTT.

V usage is TRBV6-1 and J usage is TRBJ1-4, with unresolved D. Germline CDR1 reads MNHNS; CDR2 reads SASEGT. V was trimmed by 0 bases and J by 6 bases, leaving 11 bases between them. This CDR3 region has 15 residues. Written as DNA, the CDR3 is TGTGCCAGCAGTGAAGCGCGCGGAATCGATGAAAAACTGTTTTTT. It encodes CASSEARGIDEKLFF.

J is TRBJ2-7 and V is TRBV7-9; TRBD2 is a possible D gene (6 bases). CDR1 and CDR2 (germline): SEHNR, FQNEAQ (reference sequence). The germline V and J ends were trimmed by 0 bases and 2 bases, with 11 bases remaining between them. The CDR3 length is 15 residues. CDR3 protein: CASSLAGGLAYEQYF. Written as DNA, the CDR3 is TGTGCCAGCAGCTTAGCGGGAGGATTAGCCTACGAGCAGTACTTC.

The rearrangement joins TRBV28 to TRBJ2-1, with TRBD2 identical over 8 bases. The CDR3 is made up of 17 amino acids. The germline gives CDR1 MDHEN, CDR2 SYDVKM. The V gene end was trimmed by 5 bases and the J gene end by 2 bases; junction bases not matched to a gene: 11. This CDR3 reads CASSPPGGRFAYNEQFF. The CDR3 DNA follows: TGTGCCAGCAGTCCCCCCGGCGGGAGGTTCGCCTACAATGAGCAGTTCTTC.

The chain links TRBV30 to TRBJ2-1; 7 positions match TRBD1. This CDR3 region has 14 residues. Trimming removed 2 bases from V and 4 bases from J; junction bases left unmatched: 5. Germline loops: CDR1 GTSNPN, CDR2 SVGIG (reference sequence). The CDR3, as DNA: TGTGCCTGGAGTCTGTCGACAGGGTACAATGAGCAGTTCTTC. Protein: CAWSLSTGYNEQFF.

CDR3 region: CSVGGQGNEQFF. The CDR3 DNA is TGCAGCGTTGGCGGACAGGGTAATGAGCAGTTCTTC. The genes are TRBV29-1 and TRBJ2-1, with 8 positions matching TRBD1. Per the germline V gene, CDR1 is SQVTM and CDR2 is ANQGSEA. J was trimmed by 7 bases and V by 4 bases; bases with no gene match: 3. CDR3 length: 12 amino acids.

The chain employs TRBV7-3 and TRBJ2-7; D perhaps matches TRBD1 (6 bases). CDR1 SGHTA and CDR2 FQGTGA come from the germline V gene. Trimming shortened V by 5 bases and J by 4 bases, and 18 bases separated the two germline ends. The CDR3 runs to 15 residues. This chain's CDR3 is CASSPGQGKGYEQYF. The CDR3 DNA follows: TGTGCCAGCAGCCCCGGCCAGGGGAAGGGTTACGAGCAGTACTTC. Using reference TRBV7-3 and TRBJ2-7 for the parts outside the CDR3, the full variable domain is GAGVSQTPSNKVTEKGKYVELRCDPISGHTALYWYRQSLGQGPEFLIYFQGTGAADDSGLPNDRFFAVRPEGSVSTLKIQRTERGDSAVYLCASSPGQGKGYEQYFGPGTRLTVT.

This chain joins TRBV11-2 and TRBJ2-7; D unclear. Trimming cost V 3 bases and J 2 bases, with 14 bases left between them. This CDR3 is built from 15 residues. The V gene's germline CDR1 is SGHAT and CDR2 FQNNGV. The CDR3 region is CASSFSRGVAYEQYF. The CDR3, as DNA: TGTGCCAGCAGCTTTAGTCGTGGGGTAGCCTACGAGCAGTACTTC.

This chain uses TRBV6-5 with TRBJ1-5, with 7 nucleotides matching TRBD1. CDR1 is MNHEY and CDR2 is SVGAGI in the germline V gene. The V segment lost 4 bases and the J segment 5 bases; nucleotides outside the gene matches: 5. CDR3 size: 14 residues. The CDR3 sequence: CASSFTQGDQPQHF. The CDR3 DNA is TGTGCCAGCAGTTTCACCCAGGGGGATCAGCCCCAGCATTTT.

CDR3 residues: CASSDGQGYGYTF. CDR3 in DNA: TGTGCCAGCAGTGACGGACAGGGCTACGGCTACACCTTC. The chain couples TRBV6-1 to TRBJ1-2; 8 bases are shared with TRBD1. The CDR3 covers 13 residues. CDR1 and CDR2 (germline): MNHNS, SASEGT. The ends lost 3 bases at V and 8 bases at J; junction bases unmatched: 5.

The V call is TRBV10-1, the J call TRBJ1-2; tentatively, D is TRBD1 (6 bases). CDR3 length equals 13 residues. V lost 2 bases and J lost 6, with 10 bases in between. The germline gives CDR1 WNHNN, CDR2 SYGVQD (reference sequence). This CDR3 is CASSENRENGYTF. CDR3 nucleotides: TGCGCCAGCAGTGAGAACAGGGAGAATGGCTACACCTTC.

The chain employs TRBV19 and TRBJ2-3; no clear D gene. The V end lost 4 bases, the J end lost 2 bases, and 16 bases lay between the germline ends. The CDR3 loop spans 16 amino acids. Germline CDR1 reads LNHDA; CDR2 reads SQIVND (reference sequence). The CDR3 DNA sequence: TGTGCCAGTAGTACCGCTAGGGTCAAGTCCACAGATACGCAGTATTTT. The encoded protein is CASSTARVKSTDTQYF.

The chain links TRBV2 to TRBJ2-5; 13 bases are a match to TRBD2. The CDR3 contains 14 residues. Trimming removed 8 bases from V and 7 bases from J; junction bases left unmatched: 7. Per germline, CDR1 SNHLY and CDR2 FYNNEI. Here the CDR3 DNA reads TGTGCCAGCGGACTAGCGGGAGTCACCGGGACCCAGTACTTC. Encoded protein: CASGLAGVTGTQYF.

This chain links TRBV5-1 with TRBJ1-6; 7 positions match TRBD1. CDR1 and CDR2 from the germline V gene are SGHRS and YFSETQ. This CDR3 is 15 amino acids long. V shed 0 bases and J 7 bases; nucleotides not matched to a gene: 4. CDR3 amino acids: CASSLERDSNSPLHF. The CDR3 region has the DNA TGCGCCAGCAGCTTGGAGCGGGACAGCAATTCACCCCTCCACTTT. The variable domain in full, with the rest retrieved from reference TRBV5-1 and TRBJ1-6, is KAGVTQTPRYLIKTRGQQVTLSCSPISGHRSVSWYQQTPGQGLQFLFEYFSETQRNKGNFPGRFSGRQFSNSRSEMNVSTLELGDSALYLCASSLERDSNSPLHFGNGTRLTVT.

This rearrangement joins TRBV28 to TRBJ2-1; no clear D gene. Trimming took 2 bases from V and 10 from J, leaving 15 bases between them. CDR3 length equals 14 residues. Germline V lookup: CDR1 MDHEN, CDR2 SYDVKM. The CDR3 sequence is CASSLTQPLPEQFF. The CDR3 DNA follows: TGTGCCAGCAGTTTAACCCAGCCGCTCCCAGAGCAGTTCTTC.

This clone showed up just a few times. V and J are TRBV11-2 and TRBJ2-4; 10 bases map to TRBD2. Germline CDR1 reads SGHAT; CDR2 reads FQNNGV. There are 19 residues in the CDR3. The J segment lost 1 base and the V segment lost 0 bases, leaving 9 bases of the junction unmatched. CDR3 amino acids: CASSLEVTSGNWAKNIQYF. CDR3 DNA sequence: TGTGCCAGCAGCTTAGAGGTCACTAGCGGGAATTGGGCCAAAAACATTCAGTACTTC.

The chain's CDR3 is CASSYSRDYSFEQYF. CDR3 nucleotides: TGTGCCAGCAGTTACTCACGGGACTACTCGTTCGAGCAGTACTTC. The chain uses TRBV6-5 and TRBJ2-7; 7 bases agree with TRBD2. Germline V gene lookup returns CDR1 MNHEY and CDR2 SVGAGI. The CDR3 has 15 residues. J lost 6 bases, V lost 0 bases, and 8 bases had no gene match.

The CDR3 DNA follows: TGCAGCGTTGACGCACAGGAGCAGTTCTTC. It yields the protein CSVDAQEQFF. This chain links TRBV29-1 with TRBJ2-1; D not certain. This CDR3 region has 10 residues. V was clipped by 3 bases and J by 10 bases, with 7 bases between them. The germline gives CDR1 SQVTM, CDR2 ANQGSEA.

This clone was picked up one time. The chain has TRBV28 and TRBJ1-2, with TRBD1 as a possible D gene (5 bases). Trimming took off 6 bases at V and 1 base at J, with 12 bases between the two ends. The germline gives CDR1 MDHEN, CDR2 SYDVKM. CDR3 size: 14 residues. The DNA for the CDR3 is TGTGCCAGCAGGCCGGGACGGAGTAACTATGGCTACACCTTC. Amino acid sequence: CASRPGRSNYGYTF.

This clone was seen only once. CDR3 amino acids: CASSLGTGPYEQYF. The CDR3 region has the DNA TGTGCCAGCAGTTTAGGGACAGGTCCCTACGAGCAGTACTTC. The genes are TRBV27 and TRBJ2-7; the match to TRBD1 covers 8 bases. CDR3 size: 14 residues. The germline V gene has CDR1 MNHEY and CDR2 SMNVEV (reference sequence). V dropped 2 bases and J dropped 2; count of bases not matched to a gene: 2.

The chain couples TRBV20-1 to TRBJ1-4; no firm D call. The CDR3 is 15 amino acids. Trimming removed 3 bases at V and 5 bases at J, with 16 bases between. Germline V gives CDR1 DFQATT, CDR2 SNEGSKA (reference sequence). The CDR3 DNA follows: TGCAGTGCTAGTCTGAGTGGCAACGTCAATGAAAAACTGTTTTTT. Amino acids: CSASLSGNVNEKLFF.

The chain recombines TRBV5-5 with TRBJ1-5; maybe TRBD1 (5 bases). Trimming pared 4 bases from V and 4 bases from J, leaving 15 bases between. The CDR3 sequence is 15 residues long. Germline CDR1 SGHKS, CDR2 YYEKEE (reference sequence). CDR3 residues: CASSLAGTENQPQHF. The CDR3 region has the DNA TGTGCCAGCAGCCTCGCCGGGACCGAGAATCAGCCCCAGCATTTT.